This T cell receptor beta chain derives from a study of blood T cell repertoires in COVID-19. Study as a whole: The United States, Italy and Spain supplied acute and convalescent COVID-19 samples. PBMCs, B-cell-depleted T cells, or T cells provided the cDNA or gDNA that made up the material.

Authors' analysis steps: Reference gene primers were amplified, and this amplification served to estimate nucleated cell counts. Generated by immunoSEQ multiplex PCR, the TCRdb table keeps only in-frame clones and is missing some. V, J and clone size are taken as reported in that table, and D and trimming were inferred from the DNA itself. The table includes about 280,000 clones, around 90% detected once. The CDR3 runs 15 residues. CDR1 SGHTA and CDR2 FQGNSA come from the germline V gene. The ends lost 5 bases at V and 7 bases at J; junction bases unmatched: 8. The origin of this receptor is a woman aged 40 to 50 who had recovered from COVID-19. V gene TRBV7-2 combines with J gene TRBJ2-7, with 13 bases fitting TRBD2. Material: peripheral blood. The CDR3 reads CASSPRLAGGREQYF. In nucleotides, the CDR3 is TGTGCCAGCAGCCCCCGACTAGCGGGAGGTAGGGAGCAGTACTTC.